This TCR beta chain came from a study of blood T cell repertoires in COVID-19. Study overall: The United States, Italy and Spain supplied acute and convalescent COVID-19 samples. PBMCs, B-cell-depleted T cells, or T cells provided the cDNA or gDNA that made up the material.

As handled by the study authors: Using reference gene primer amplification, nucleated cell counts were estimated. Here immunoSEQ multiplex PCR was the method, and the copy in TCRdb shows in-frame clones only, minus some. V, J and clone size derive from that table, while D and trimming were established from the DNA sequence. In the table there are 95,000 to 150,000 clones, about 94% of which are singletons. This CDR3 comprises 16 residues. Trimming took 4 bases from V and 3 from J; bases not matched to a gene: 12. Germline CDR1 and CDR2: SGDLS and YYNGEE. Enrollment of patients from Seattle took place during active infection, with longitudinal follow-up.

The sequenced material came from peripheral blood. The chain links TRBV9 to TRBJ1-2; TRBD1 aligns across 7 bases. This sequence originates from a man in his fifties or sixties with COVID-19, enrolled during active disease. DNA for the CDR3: TGTGCCAGCAGCTTTCGACAGGGTCGGTCTGACTATGGCTACACCTTC. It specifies CASSFRQGRSDYGYTF.